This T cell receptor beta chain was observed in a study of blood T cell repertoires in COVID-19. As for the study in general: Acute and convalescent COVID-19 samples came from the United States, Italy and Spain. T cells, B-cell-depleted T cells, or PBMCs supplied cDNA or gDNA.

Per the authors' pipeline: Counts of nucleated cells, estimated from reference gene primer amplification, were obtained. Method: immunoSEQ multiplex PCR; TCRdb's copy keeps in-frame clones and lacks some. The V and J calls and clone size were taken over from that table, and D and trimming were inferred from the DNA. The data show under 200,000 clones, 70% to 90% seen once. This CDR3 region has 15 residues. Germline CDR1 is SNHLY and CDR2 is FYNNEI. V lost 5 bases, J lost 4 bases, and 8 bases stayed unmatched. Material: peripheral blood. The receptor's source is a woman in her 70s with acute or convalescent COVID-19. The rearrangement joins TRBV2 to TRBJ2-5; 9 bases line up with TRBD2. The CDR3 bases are TGTGCCAGCAGTATCGGGACTAGCCTCTCAGAGACCCAGTACTTC. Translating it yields CASSIGTSLSETQYF.